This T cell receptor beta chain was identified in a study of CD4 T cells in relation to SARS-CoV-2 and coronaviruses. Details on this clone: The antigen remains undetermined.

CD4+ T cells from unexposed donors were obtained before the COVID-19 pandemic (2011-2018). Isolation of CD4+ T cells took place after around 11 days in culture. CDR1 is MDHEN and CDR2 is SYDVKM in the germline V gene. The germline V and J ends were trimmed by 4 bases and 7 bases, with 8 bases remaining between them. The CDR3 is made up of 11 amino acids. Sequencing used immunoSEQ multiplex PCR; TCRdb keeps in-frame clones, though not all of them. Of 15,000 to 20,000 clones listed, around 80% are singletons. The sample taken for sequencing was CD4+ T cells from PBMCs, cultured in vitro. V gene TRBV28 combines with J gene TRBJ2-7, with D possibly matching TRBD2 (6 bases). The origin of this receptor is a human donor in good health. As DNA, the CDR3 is TGTGCCAGCAGTTATGCGGGGGAGCAGTACTTC. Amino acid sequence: CASSYAGEQYF.